This T cell receptor beta chain was observed in a study of graft-versus-host responses after intestinal transplantation. For the study at large: Recipients underwent multivisceral, liver-intestinal, or isolated intestinal transplants. Following induction with anti-thymocyte globulin, all recipients were given tacrolimus and steroids for three to four years.

Germline V lookup: CDR1 GTSNPN, CDR2 SVGIG (reference sequence). With V trimmed by 1 base and J by 2 bases, 1 base remained unmatched. This CDR3 contains 14 residues. Here immunoSEQ multiplex PCR was the method, and the copy in TCRdb shows in-frame clones only, minus some. The repertoire includes 35,000 to 45,000 clones, just over 90% of them detected once, and less than 4% sits in the top ten. On this clone: No antigen is known for it.

Notes on the study in general: Among recipient marrow samples, GvH clones were found; some appeared first in ileum or blood. Some patients had graft-donor T cell macrochimerism, and their allografts showed high graft-versus-host to host-versus-graft clonal ratios.

The rearrangement joins TRBV30 to TRBJ2-3; 9 positions match TRBD2. The TCR was taken from a human patient who received an intestinal transplant, so some T cells may come from the graft donor. The starting material was PBMCs, obtained 734 days after intestinal transplantation. The CDR3 sequence: CAWSGGRVTDTQYF. The DNA for the CDR3 is TGTGCCTGGAGTGGCGGGAGGGTCACAGATACGCAGTATTTT.